The rows below give T cell receptor beta chains drawn from one sample of a study of blood T cell repertoires in COVID-19. Sequencing used immunoSEQ multiplex PCR; TCRdb keeps in-frame clones, though not all of them. The sample records around 230,000 clones, 83% being singletons. Sequencing was carried out using peripheral blood. The source of these receptors is a woman aged 50 to 60 with acute or convalescent COVID-19. Each CDR3 is given without its conserved first and last residue. Each record gives: V gene, clone size, CDR3 length, J gene, CDR3 protein. Size values are once, few and many counts, or a class for expanded clones, and some rows have none.

TRBV15	-	13	TRBJ1-4	ATSREGRGNEKLF
TRBV5-4	few	12	TRBJ1-5	ASSLAGGDQPQH
TRBV5-1	-	12	TRBJ1-1	ASSPGQGVPEAF
TRBV2	few	12	TRBJ1-1	ASTPSGIGTEAF
TRBV12-3/TRBV12-4	-	11	TRBJ2-1	ASSQTVYNEQF
TRBV4-1	once	14	TRBJ2-2	ASSHVLEGDTGELF
TRBV19	-	13	TRBJ1-2	ASSSDRGQNYGYT
TRBV7-2	-	9	TRBJ1-1	ASSQDSEAF
TRBV19	-	12	TRBJ1-5	ASSIKDSHQPQH
TRBV6-6	-	13	TRBJ2-3	ASSKLAGSTDTQY
TRBV30	-	12	TRBJ1-2	AWAYGGANYGYT
TRBV29-1	-	12	TRBJ2-1	SASWGGQADGQF